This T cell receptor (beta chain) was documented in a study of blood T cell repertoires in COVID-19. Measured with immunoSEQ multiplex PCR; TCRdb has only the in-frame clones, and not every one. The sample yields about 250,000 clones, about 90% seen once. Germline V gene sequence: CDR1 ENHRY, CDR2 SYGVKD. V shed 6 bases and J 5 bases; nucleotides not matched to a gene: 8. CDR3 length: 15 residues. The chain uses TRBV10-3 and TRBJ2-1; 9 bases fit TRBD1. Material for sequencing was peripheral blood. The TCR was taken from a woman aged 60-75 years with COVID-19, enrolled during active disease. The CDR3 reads CAIRTGTGRNNEQFF. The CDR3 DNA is TGTGCCATCAGAACCGGGACAGGGAGGAACAATGAGCAGTTCTTC.